This T cell receptor (beta chain) was sequenced during a study of memory B cells and T cells in multiple sclerosis. Notes on the study in general: Shared clonotype counts depended on differing compartment clone-set sizes and were normalized.

Germline V gives CDR1 KGHSH, CDR2 LQKENI. The J segment lost 4 bases and the V segment lost 4 bases, leaving 4 bases of the junction unmatched. This CDR3 is built from 14 residues. On this clone: Antigen specificity is unknown.

The table came from immunoSEQ multiplex PCR; TCRdb's copy has only in-frame clones and leaves some out. The table has fewer than 40,000 clones, around 88% seen once; the top ten hold 2.7%. Separate sequencing covered autoproliferating (CFSE-dim) and non-proliferating (CFSE-high) T cells from stimulus-free culture. Pooled replicate wells came from about 50 million CFSE-labeled PBMCs cultured approximately seven days without stimulus. PBMCs were labeled with 0.45 to 0.6 uM CFSE and cultured without exogenous stimuli. The source of this sequence is a human donor with multiple sclerosis. Sequenced input: PBMCs from blood kept in culture. The J gene is TRBJ2-1, the V gene TRBV18; the match to TRBD1 covers 7 bases. The CDR3 region is CASSLRDSYNEQFF. CDR3 nucleotides: TGTGCCAGCTCACTCCGGGACAGTTACAATGAGCAGTTCTTC.